One sample yielded the 8 T cell receptor beta chains listed below, sequenced in a study of CD8 T cells in Susac syndrome. When the RNA was reverse transcribed, random hexamers were used with an input of roughly 0.5 to 1 ug. TCRdb reanalysed the immunoSEQ multiplex PCR reads using MiXCR and keeps one entry per CDR3 protein. The sample includes around 170,000 distinct CDR3 sequences, 92% of them seen just once. The specimen sequenced was CD4+ T cells from PBMCs. The receptors shown here come from a human donor in good health.

This chain connects TRBV28 to TRBJ2-5; 12 nucleotides match TRBD1. V trimming: 4 bases; J trimming: 5 bases; junction bases outside the gene matches: 11. The CDR3 covers 17 residues. CDR1 MDHEN and CDR2 SYDVKM come from the germline V gene. Here the CDR3 reads CASSSPQGQGAWETQYF. In DNA form, the CDR3 reads TGTGCCAGCAGTTCCCCACAGGGACAGGGGGCATGGGAGACCCAGTACTTC.

V is TRBV11-2 and J is TRBJ1-4; 10 bases are shared with TRBD1. Germline V CDR1 and CDR2: SGHAT, FQNNGV. The trim removed 5 bases at V and 8 bases at J, leaving 5 bases unmatched. The CDR3 runs 14 residues. In DNA, the CDR3 is TGTGCCAGCAGCCGGGACAGGGGAGGGGAAAAACTGTTTTTT. Translation: CASSRDRGGEKLFF. Drawing the rest from reference TRBV11-2 and TRBJ1-4, the complete variable domain is EAGVAQSPRYKIIEKRQSVAFWCNPISGHATLYWYQQILGQGPKLLIQFQNNGVVDDSQLPKDRFSAERLKGVDSTLKIQPAKLEDSAVYLCASSRDRGGEKLFFGSGTQLSVL.

This clonotype was recorded once. The chain couples TRBV11-2 to TRBJ2-1, with D possibly being TRBD1 (5 bases). This CDR3 region has 16 residues. CDR1 is SGHAT and CDR2 is FQNNGV in the germline V gene. V lost 0 bases, J lost 3 bases, and 12 bases lay in between. The CDR3 DNA reads as TGTGCCAGCAGCTTAGATGTAGGGGCCCGCTACAATGAGCAGTTCTTC. It specifies CASSLDVGARYNEQFF.

Only a few counts were recorded for this clonotype. V is TRBV7-9 and J is TRBJ1-1; perhaps TRBD1 as D (5 bases). V was trimmed by 2 bases and J by 4 bases, leaving 11 bases between them. This CDR3 is built from 14 residues. Germline V gives CDR1 SEHNR, CDR2 FQNEAQ (reference sequence). The CDR3 DNA reads as TGTGCCAGCAGCTTACGGCAGGGAGGCACTGAAGCTTTCTTT. This codes for CASSLRQGGTEAFF. Full variable domain (missing parts from reference TRBV7-9 and TRBJ1-1): DTGVSQNPRHKITKRGQNVTFRCDPISEHNRLYWYRQTLGQGPEFLTYFQNEAQLEKSRLLSDRFSAERPKGSFSTLEIQRTEQGDSAMYLCASSLRQGGTEAFFGQGTRLTVV.

The J gene is TRBJ2-1, the V gene TRBV2; a weak D match, TRBD2 (6 bases). The CDR3 is 12 amino acids. Germline loops: CDR1 SNHLY, CDR2 FYNNEI. Trimming stripped 4 bases from V and 8 bases from J, with 9 bases between. The chain's CDR3 is CASSAWGDEQFF. DNA for the CDR3: TGTGCCAGCAGTGCTTGGGGGGATGAGCAGTTCTTC.

The V call is TRBV5-1, the J call TRBJ2-6; unclear D gene. V gave up 4 bases and J gave up 0 bases, with 8 bases separating them. Germline-derived CDR1 and CDR2 are SGHRS and YFSETQ. The CDR3 has 15 residues. CDR3 nucleotide sequence: TGCGCCAGCAGCAGGGCCATCTCTGGGGCCAACGTCCTGACTTTC. Amino acids: CASSRAISGANVLTF.

The chain is built from TRBV20-1 and TRBJ1-1; D not resolved. Germline CDR1 is DFQATT and CDR2 is SNEGSKA (reference sequence). The CDR3 totals 11 residues. Trimming left V 4 bases short and J 7 bases short, with 10 bases between. In nucleotides, the CDR3 is TGCAGTGCTATCCAGACGGGTGAAGCTTTCTTT. Its translation is CSAIQTGEAFF.

This chain uses TRBV29-1 with TRBJ2-2, with 10 bases lining up with TRBD1. V lost 6 bases, J lost 6 bases, and 13 bases stayed unmatched. This CDR3 is 16 amino acids long. Germline V gene data show CDR1 as SQVTM and CDR2 as ANQGSEA. CDR3 sequence (DNA): TGCAGCGTCGTGATTGGACAGGGGGAATTTTCCGGGGAGCTGTTTTTT. It specifies CSVVIGQGEFSGELFF.